The 20 T cell receptor beta chains in this list originate from one sample, sequenced in a study of blood T cells in healthy people across ages. Sample-barcoded 5' priming and a J-beta primer mix drove a second PCR of about 6 to 11 cycles. TCRdb passed the 5' RACE reads through MiXCR, listing each CDR3 protein once. The table has about 800,000 distinct CDR3 sequences, 58% seen once. The source material was blood. These receptors all come from a young man in good health.

This clonotype has a handful of counts. The chain uses TRBV4-1 and TRBJ2-5; TRBD1 might be the D (5 bases). CDR1 is MGHRA and CDR2 is YSYEKL in the germline V gene. V was trimmed by 7 bases and J by 5 bases, leaving 20 bases between them. This CDR3 is built from 15 residues. CDR3 DNA: TGCGCCAGCATCTCCAAGGGGTCGGGCAGGGAGACCCAGTACTTC. Protein sequence: CASISKGSGRETQYF.

The chain links TRBV28 to TRBJ2-5; D is unclear. V was shortened by 6 bases and J by 2 bases, with 10 bases between the two germline ends. From germline, CDR1 is MDHEN and CDR2 SYDVKM. This CDR3 has 13 residues. The CDR3 DNA is TGTGCCAGCAGCCTCCAGTTTCAAGAGACCCAGTACTTC. Translating gives CASSLQFQETQYF.

This clonotype has just a few counts. The J gene is TRBJ2-3, the V gene TRBV20-1; D call uncertain. From germline, CDR1 is DFQATT and CDR2 SNEGSKA (reference sequence). CDR3 size: 14 residues. The V and J ends lost 2 bases and 2 bases respectively, with 11 bases between them. In nucleotides, the CDR3 is TGCAGTGCTAGATCGTACCGGGCCACAGATACGCAGTATTTT. Translated, it gives CSARSYRATDTQYF.

Of note for this clonotype: An end of the junction does not agree with germline; a read error may underlie this. The V and J genes are TRBV7-9 and TRBJ2-1; tentatively, D is TRBD2 (6 bases). The better agreement between TRBJ2-7 and the DNA end casts doubt on the J call. The CDR3 covers 17 residues. Germline V gene data show CDR1 as SEHNR and CDR2 as FQNEAQ (reference sequence). This CDR3 is CAGSSLRLVGSYNEQYF. CDR3 sequence (DNA): TGTGCCGGCAGCTCCCTGCGACTAGTGGGATCCTACAATGAGCAGTACTTC.

This chain connects TRBV10-3 to TRBJ1-2, with TRBD1 matching 10 bases. The V segment lost 8 bases and the J segment 2 bases; nucleotides outside the gene matches: 11. The CDR3 contains 16 residues. Germline V gene sequence: CDR1 ENHRY, CDR2 SYGVKD. DNA for the CDR3: TGTGCCATCGGATCCGACAGGGGGCTATCGAACTATGGCTACACCTTC. This encodes CAIGSDRGLSNYGYTF.

This clonotype was detected only a few times. This sequence joins TRBV3-1 and TRBJ2-6, with D perhaps matching TRBD1 or TRBD2 (5 bases each). CDR3 length: 20 residues. The ends were cut back, 1 base at V and 0 bases at J, with 19 bases in the middle. Germline V gives CDR1 LGHDT, CDR2 YNNKEL (reference sequence). The CDR3 DNA is TGTGCCAGCAGCCAAGGGGGCGTCTGGGACGCAGACTCTGGGGCCAACGTCCTGACTTTC. It encodes CASSQGGVWDADSGANVLTF.

Comment on this clonotype: It is likely a read error, because the conserved phenylalanine at the end of the CDR3 is missing. The chain is built from TRBV12-5 and TRBJ2-5; 8 bases fit TRBD1. This CDR3 comprises 15 residues. After removal of 5 bases from V and 11 bases from J, the junction contained 16 bases not matched to a gene. From germline, CDR1 is LGHNT and CDR2 FRNRAP. CDR3 nucleotides: TGTGCTAGTGGTACACCGGGACAGGCGGGTAATGAGCAGTACTTA. It specifies CASGTPGQAGNEQYL.

The DNA of the CDR3 is TGTGCCAGCAGCTGGAACGGGGGTAGCACCTACGAGCAGTACTTC. This codes for CASSWNGGSTYEQYF. J is TRBJ2-4 and V is TRBV7-2; D might be TRBD2 (6 bases). The tail of the sequence fits TRBJ2-7 better, so the J call may be wrong. The germline V gene has CDR1 SGHTA and CDR2 FQGNSA. CDR3 length equals 15 residues.

The chain carries TRBV4-2 and TRBJ1-2; D gene unclear. The length of the CDR3 is 15 residues. The V gene lost 0 bases and the J gene lost 5 bases, with 13 bases spanning the gap. Germline V gene data show CDR1 as LGHNA and CDR2 as YNFKEQ. This chain's CDR3 is CASSQDAPATYGYTF. In DNA, the CDR3 is TGTGCCAGCAGCCAAGATGCGCCCGCGACGTATGGCTACACCTTC.

V usage is TRBV20-1 and J usage is TRBJ2-4; perhaps TRBD2 as D (6 bases). TRBJ2-5 matches the DNA end more closely, so the J call is doubtful. The CDR3 covers 13 residues. Germline V gene sequence: CDR1 DFQATT, CDR2 SNEGSKA (reference sequence). The DNA for the CDR3 is TGCAGTGCCTCGGGACTCATGGGGGAGACCCAGTACTTC. Translated, it gives CSASGLMGETQYF.

The V and J genes are TRBV2 and TRBJ2-1, with 11 bases matching TRBD2. The CDR3 totals 16 residues. J gave up 9 bases and V 0 bases, and 7 bases lay outside the gene matches. Germline CDR1 and CDR2: SNHLY and FYNNEI. For the CDR3, the DNA is TGTGCCAGCAGTGAAGCGGGACTAGCGGCTGGGGGTGAGCAGTTCTTC. This gives the protein CASSEAGLAAGGEQFF. The full variable domain, its missing parts supplied by reference TRBV2 and TRBJ2-1, is EPEVTQTPSHQVTQMGQEVILRCVPISNHLYFYWYRQILGQKVEFLVSFYNNEISEKSEIFDDQFSVERPDGSNFTLKIRSTKLEDSAMYFCASSEAGLAAGGEQFFGPGTRLTVL.

This sequence joins TRBV7-2 and TRBJ2-5; D tentatively reads TRBD1 or TRBD2 (5 bases each). CDR1 SGHTA and CDR2 FQGNSA come from the germline V gene. The CDR3 covers 15 residues. Trimming removed 1 base from V and 3 bases from J, with 12 bases in between. CDR3 amino acids: CASSLVWGSEETQYF. The DNA of the CDR3 is TGTGCCAGCAGCTTAGTTTGGGGGTCGGAAGAGACCCAGTACTTC.

The rearrangement uses TRBV9 and TRBJ2-5; tentatively, D is TRBD2 (5 bases). The CDR3 is made up of 13 amino acids. The V end lost 2 bases, the J end lost 2 bases, and 7 bases lay between the germline ends. Looked up from germline, CDR1 is SGDLS and CDR2 is YYNGEE. The CDR3 sequence: CASSVRTQETQYF. The CDR3 bases are TGTGCCAGCAGCGTCAGGACTCAAGAGACCCAGTACTTC.

V is TRBV27 and J is TRBJ2-1; 7 bases are a match to TRBD1. V trimming: 0 bases; J trimming: 2 bases; junction bases outside the gene matches: 7. This CDR3 has 17 amino acids. Germline V gene data show CDR1 as MNHEY and CDR2 as SMNVEV (reference sequence). The CDR3 coding sequence is TGTGCCAGCAGTTTATCGGCGACAGGGAGACCCTACAATGAGCAGTTCTTC. Its protein is CASSLSATGRPYNEQFF.

Worth noting for this clonotype: One end of the junction does not line up with germline, which may come from a read error. The chain uses TRBV7-9 and TRBJ1-2; D not certain. The CDR3 contains 13 residues. Germline CDR1 and CDR2: SEHNR and FQNEAQ (reference sequence). CDR3 coding DNA: TGTGCCAGCAGTTTAGGCCTTAACTATGGCTACACCTTC. Residues: CASSLGLNYGYTF.

This clonotype has a single count. This rearrangement joins TRBV5-5 to TRBJ2-1; D is unclear. The CDR3 contains 12 residues. Trimming pared 4 bases from V and 5 bases from J, leaving 7 bases between. Germline V gene data show CDR1 as SGHKS and CDR2 as YYEKEE (reference sequence). The CDR3 region has the DNA TGTGCCAGCAGCCGGACCGACAATGAGCAGTTCTTC. Translated: CASSRTDNEQFF.

This clonotype was seen a few times. V is TRBV10-2 and J is TRBJ2-1, with unresolved D. CDR3 length: 12 amino acids. V was trimmed by 0 bases and J by 9 bases, leaving 6 bases between them. The germline gives CDR1 WSHSY, CDR2 SAAADI. CDR3 region: CASSESSREQFF. The CDR3 region has the DNA TGCGCCAGCAGTGAGTCGAGTCGTGAGCAGTTCTTC.

This clonotype has just a few counts. The chain carries TRBV20-1 and TRBJ2-1; D not certain. The CDR3 runs to 14 residues. Germline lookup yields CDR1 DFQATT and CDR2 SNEGSKA (reference sequence). Trimming left V 1 base short and J 0 bases short, with 7 bases between. CDR3 nucleotides: TGCAGTGCTAGAGCGGCCAGCTCCTACAATGAGCAGTTCTTC. Translated: CSARAASSYNEQFF.

The chain uses TRBV5-8 and TRBJ2-3; D is ambiguous. Germline V gene lookup returns CDR1 SGHTS and CDR2 YDEGEE. The CDR3 extends over 14 amino acids. Trimming removed 2 bases at V and 7 bases at J, with 14 bases between. In DNA, the CDR3 is TGTGCCAGCAGCTTCGGCGGTTTAGGGAATACGCAGTATTTT. Residues: CASSFGGLGNTQYF.

The CDR3 loop is CASSLVSGSDTQYF. CDR3 nucleotide sequence: TGTGCCAGCAGCTTAGTATCCGGGTCGGATACGCAGTATTTT. The chain carries TRBV7-9 and TRBJ2-3; no reliable D call. V lost 1 base, J lost 6 bases, and 11 bases lay in between. The CDR3 runs 14 residues. CDR1 is SEHNR and CDR2 is FQNEAQ in the germline V gene (reference sequence).